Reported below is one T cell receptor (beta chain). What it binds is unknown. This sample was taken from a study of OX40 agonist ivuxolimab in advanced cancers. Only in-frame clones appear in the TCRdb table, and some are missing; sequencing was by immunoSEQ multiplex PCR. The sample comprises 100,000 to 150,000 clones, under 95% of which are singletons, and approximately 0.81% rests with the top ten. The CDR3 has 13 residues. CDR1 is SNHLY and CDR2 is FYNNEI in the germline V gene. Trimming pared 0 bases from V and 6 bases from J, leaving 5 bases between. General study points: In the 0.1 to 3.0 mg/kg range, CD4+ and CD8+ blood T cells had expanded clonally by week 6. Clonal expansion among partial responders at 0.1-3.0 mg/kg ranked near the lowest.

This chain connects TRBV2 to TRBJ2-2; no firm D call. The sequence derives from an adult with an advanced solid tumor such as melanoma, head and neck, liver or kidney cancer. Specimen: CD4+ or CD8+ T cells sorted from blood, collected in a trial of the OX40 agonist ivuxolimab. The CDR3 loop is CASSEAAPGELFF. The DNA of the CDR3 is TGTGCCAGCAGTGAAGCCGCCCCCGGGGAGCTGTTTTTT. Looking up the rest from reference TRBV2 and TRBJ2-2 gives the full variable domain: EPEVTQTPSHQVTQMGQEVILRCVPISNHLYFYWYRQILGQKVEFLVSFYNNEISEKSEIFDDQFSVERPDGSNFTLKIRSTKLEDSAMYFCASSEAAPGELFFGEGSRLTVL.